These 18 T cell receptor beta chains share one sample of origin, sequenced in a study of T cells in Graves' hyperthyroidism and ophthalmopathy. Regions amplified from RNA transcripts were the TCR beta CDR3 regions. A set of HTBI primers served as the primers for a first-round RT-PCR of the TCR CDR3. TCRdb itself ran the multiplex PCR reads through MiXCR, one entry per CDR3 protein. The sample has around 700,000 distinct CDR3 sequences, 30% to 40% seen once; the top ten hold 31%. Source material: blood. The receptors derive from a woman aged 40 to 50 with Graves' hyperthyroidism.

V and J are TRBV7-9 and TRBJ1-1; D gene unclear. The V end was cut by 6 bases, the J end by 1 base, with 18 bases between. Germline assignment: CDR1 SEHNR and CDR2 FQNEAQ (reference sequence). The CDR3 covers 16 residues. CDR3 loop: CASSLSTDPANTEAFF. The CDR3 nucleotides are TGTGCCAGCAGTTTATCGACGGATCCTGCGAACACTGAAGCTTTCTTT. The whole variable domain, remainder taken from reference TRBV7-9 and TRBJ1-1, is DTGVSQNPRHKITKRGQNVTFRCDPISEHNRLYWYRQTLGQGPEFLTYFQNEAQLEKSRLLSDRFSAERPKGSFSTLEIQRTEQGDSAMYLCASSLSTDPANTEAFFGQGTRLTVV.

This clonotype came up many times. The V and J genes are TRBV20-1 and TRBJ2-7; no firm D call. Germline CDR1 and CDR2: DFQATT and SNEGSKA (reference sequence). This CDR3 has 12 residues. The ends were cut back, 4 bases at V and 9 bases at J, with 16 bases in the middle. In nucleotides, the CDR3 is TGCAGTGCTACCCCAGTGAGGCCGGGGCAGTACTTC. The encoded protein is CSATPVRPGQYF.

Turning to this clonotype: The junction and the germline gene differ at one end; a read error may be behind it. The chain employs TRBV10-1 and TRBJ1-1, with D tentatively TRBD1 (5 bases). The CDR3 is 12 amino acids. In germline, CDR1 is WNHNN, CDR2 SYGVQD (reference sequence). CDR3 loop: CASRTQNTEAFF. CDR3 sequence (DNA): TGTGCCAGCAGGACACAGAACACTGAAGCTTTCTTT.

The V and J genes are TRBV5-1 and TRBJ1-4, with 9 bases aligning to TRBD1. The trim removed 4 bases at V and 3 bases at J, leaving 13 bases unmatched. Per germline, CDR1 SGHRS and CDR2 YFSETQ. The CDR3 is 18 residues long. The chain's CDR3 is CASSRDRARGTANEKLFF. CDR3 nucleotides: TGCGCCAGCAGCCGGGACAGGGCAAGAGGTACAGCTAATGAAAAACTGTTTTTT.

The chain couples TRBV20-1 to TRBJ2-5; 16 nucleotides match TRBD2. The CDR3 covers 13 residues. CDR1 and CDR2 (germline): DFQATT, SNEGSKA (reference sequence). V shed 7 bases and J 5 bases; nucleotides not matched to a gene: 1. The CDR3 DNA reads as TGCAGTGAGGGACTAGCGGGGGGGGAGACCCAGTACTTC. This codes for CSEGLAGGETQYF.

The V and J genes are TRBV20-1 and TRBJ2-2, with 7 bases lining up with TRBD2. The V and J ends lost 1 base and 10 bases, in that order; junction bases with no gene match: 15. The CDR3 is 16 residues long. The germline V gene has CDR1 DFQATT and CDR2 SNEGSKA (reference sequence). The CDR3 spells CSARGGGAGDAEELFF. As DNA, the CDR3 is TGCAGTGCTAGAGGCGGTGGTGCGGGGGACGCCGAGGAGCTGTTTTTT.

There are many counts of this clonotype. This rearrangement joins TRBV7-9 to TRBJ2-7; 12 nucleotides agree with TRBD2. The length of the CDR3 is 17 residues. V trimming: 5 bases; J trimming: 0 bases; junction bases outside the gene matches: 8. Germline CDR1 reads SEHNR; CDR2 reads FQNEAQ (reference sequence). CDR3: CASSQGLAGLSSYEQYF. The CDR3 DNA reads TGTGCCAGCAGCCAAGGACTAGCGGGGTTGAGCTCCTACGAGCAGTACTTC.

This clonotype has at least ten counts. This rearrangement joins TRBV2 to TRBJ1-1; TRBD1 agrees at 9 bases. After removal of 5 bases from V and 4 bases from J, the junction contained 2 bases not matched to a gene. Germline lookup yields CDR1 SNHLY and CDR2 FYNNEI. CDR3 length: 13 residues. The chain's CDR3 is CASSRQGVTEAFF. For the CDR3, the DNA is TGTGCCAGCAGTCGACAGGGGGTCACTGAAGCTTTCTTT.

The sample holds many counts of this clonotype. CDR3 nucleotide sequence: TGCAGTGCCCGGGGACAGGATAATTCACCCCTCCACTTT. Translation gives CSARGQDNSPLHF. The chain combines TRBV20-1 with TRBJ1-6, with 8 positions matching TRBD1. The trim removed 6 bases at V and 5 bases at J, leaving 3 bases unmatched. Germline assignment: CDR1 DFQATT and CDR2 SNEGSKA (reference sequence). The CDR3 extends over 13 amino acids.

A remark on this clonotype: This may be a read error: a much more frequent sequence differs by one nucleotide. The chain has TRBV20-1 and TRBJ1-2; D is perhaps TRBD1 (5 bases). This CDR3 spans 13 amino acids. Per the germline V gene, CDR1 is DFQATT and CDR2 is SNEGSKA (reference sequence). CDR3 bases: TGCAGTGCTAGAACAGGACCCAACTATGGCTGCACCTTC. It specifies CSARTGPNYGCTF.

The sample holds many counts of this clonotype. J is TRBJ2-6 and V is TRBV7-2; D is undetermined. Looked up from germline, CDR1 is SGHTA and CDR2 is FQGNSA. The CDR3 sequence is 16 residues long. Trimming removed 3 bases from V and 0 bases from J, with 9 bases in between. CDR3 nucleotide sequence: TGTGCCAGCAGCTTCGTGTGGAACTCTGGGGCCAACGTCCTGACTTTC. This codes for CASSFVWNSGANVLTF.

This clonotype was detected ten times or more. The V gene is TRBV10-2, the J gene TRBJ2-7; D is uncertain. V dropped 3 bases and J dropped 2 bases, with 11 bases sitting between them. The CDR3 has 14 residues. Looked up from germline, CDR1 is WSHSY and CDR2 is SAAADI. CDR3 residues: CASSEGFGTYEQYF. The CDR3 nucleotides are TGCGCCAGCAGTGAAGGTTTCGGAACCTACGAGCAGTACTTC.

The V gene is TRBV6-1, the J gene TRBJ1-6; 7 bases line up with TRBD1. The CDR3 consists of 14 residues. V was clipped by 6 bases and J by 6 bases; unmatched bases: 5. Germline CDR1 and CDR2: MNHNS and SASEGT. CDR3 protein: CASSTDRVNSPLHF. The CDR3 DNA is TGTGCCAGCAGCACCGACAGGGTTAATTCACCCCTCCACTTT.

The CDR3 protein is CASRGRKVDTEAFF. The CDR3 DNA is TGTGCCAGCAGAGGGAGGAAGGTGGACACTGAAGCTTTCTTT. The rearrangement links TRBV6-6 to TRBJ1-1; D not certain. Germline V gene data show CDR1 as MNHNY and CDR2 as SVGAGI (reference sequence). V lost 6 bases, J lost 3 bases, and 14 bases lay in between. The CDR3 totals 14 residues.

Remarks on this clonotype: Its ends do not fully match the called genes, so a read error is possible. The V and J genes are TRBV10-3 and TRBJ2-7; D could derive from TRBD1 or TRBD2 (5 bases each). CDR1 is ENHRY, CDR2 SYGVKD, per germline. There are 14 residues in the CDR3. In DNA form, the CDR3 reads TGTGCCATCAGTGAGCCAGGGCTGTCTGGGGAGCTGTACTTC. This translates into CAISEPGLSGELYF.

Turning to this clonotype: A much larger clone sits a single nucleotide away, making a read error possible. This chain connects TRBV2 to TRBJ2-7, with D possibly being TRBD1 or TRBD2 (5 bases each). Per the germline V gene, CDR1 is SNHLY and CDR2 is FYNNEI. Trimming stripped 8 bases from V and 4 bases from J, with 12 bases between. The CDR3 sequence is 12 residues long. The CDR3 spells CASAGAGYEQYF. CDR3 bases: TGTGCCAGCGCCGGGGCAGGGTACGAGCAGTACTTC.

This clonotype was seen ten or more times. V is TRBV19 and J is TRBJ1-5, with 7 bases lining up with TRBD1. Losses at the gene ends were 4 bases for V and 7 bases for J; bases not matched to a gene: 7. The length of the CDR3 is 14 residues. Germline-derived CDR1 and CDR2 are LNHDA and SQIVND (reference sequence). The CDR3 nucleotides read TGTGCCAGTAGTACTGTTACAGGGGTCCAGCCCCAGCATTTT. It translates to CASSTVTGVQPQHF.

This clonotype was seen many times. This chain links TRBV2 with TRBJ1-4; D is undetermined. Germline assignment: CDR1 SNHLY and CDR2 FYNNEI. The CDR3 totals 13 residues. V was shortened by 3 bases and J by 8 bases, with 10 bases between the two germline ends. The chain's CDR3 is CASSDQDGEKLFF. In DNA form, the CDR3 reads TGTGCCAGCAGTGATCAGGATGGGGAAAAACTGTTTTTT.